This entry concerns a single T cell receptor beta chain. Its antigen has not been determined. A much larger clonotype is one base distant, so this may be a read error. The CDR3 covers 15 residues, taking in both the cysteine and the phenylalanine. Solely the CDR3 DNA is kept, with 45 bases framed from the first base. V loses 7 bases of germline sequence and J loses 6 bases, and the interval between the two ends is 22 bases. CDR1 MDHEN and CDR2 SYDVKM were looked up in the germline V gene. Libraries were constructed by PCR. Instrument used: NextSeq 500. Preparation of bulk TCR libraries followed a previously described approach, with the TCR primers listed in Table S5. Total RNA was purified with the Qiagen AllPrep DNA/RNA kit. Before any analysis, reads coming from multiple sequencing runs of the same library were combined into one pool. Per the authors' processing: Reads were retained only if their TCR constant sequence matched exactly, and those retained reads were trimmed to 150 nt and grouped according to their 12-nt molecular barcodes. Reads in each barcode group were sub-clustered using a 15% Levenshtein threshold, and a quality-weighted consensus sequence was built for each RNA molecule. Non-functional sequences were discarded, and so were lower-count sequences lying one edit away from another sequence. On the basis of fitting two negative binomial distributions, barcode sub-clusters with fewer than 20% of the maximum read count were discarded. TCRdb reworked the public reads: Q25 trimming with fastp, MiXCR clone assembly, productive beta chains retained. Entries that share a CDR3 protein sequence are merged under the most common genes and DNA. The V and J calls reflect TCRdb's pipeline rather than the authors' work. This sample has approximately 680,000 distinct CDR3 sequences in its table, and about 25% of those were observed once. Jointly, the top ten make up about 0.81% of the sample.

Naive CD8 T cell libraries were made from about 20,000 to 1,000,000 sorted cells using 10%, 30% or 50% of purified RNA. Naive CD8 T cells were FACS-sorted as CD8+CD4-CCR7+CD45RA+ on a BD FACSAria II into RLT Plus buffer. To test detection sensitivity, Jurkat RNA equal to over nine TCR copies was added to samples of about 20,000-1,000,000 naive CD8 T cells. Enrichment of CD8 T cells was performed with RosetteSep CD8+ T Cell Enrichment Cocktail and Ficoll-Paque, after which ACK red cell lysis was carried out. This record comes from a study of molecular identifiers for immune sequencing clone quantification (dated by TCRdb to 2016 to 2019). As for the study more broadly: For a replicate experiment, the RNA from either around 20,000 or 100,000 naive CD8 T cells was divided into five aliquots, and four of those aliquots went on to sequencing. CD8 T cells were used in a methods study to benchmark molecular-identifier clustering-based TCR repertoire sequencing (MIDCIRS) and TCR RNA copy counting.

The study at large found these results: When barcode sub-clustering was not used, chimeric consensus sequences inflated TCR diversity, with chimeras reaching as high as 47%. In CMV-specific effector cells, over 99% of molecules were held by clones above 20 RNA copies, whereas under 1% of molecules were held by such clones in naive cells. Modeling indicated about 3.1 TCR RNA copies recovered per cell, compared with 9.5 to 10 by digital PCR, which implies a capture efficiency of about 31%. Highly expanded clone sizes could be underestimated because identical TCR molecules may share a barcode. Spiked-in Jurkat TCR RNA equal to a single cell's worth was reported to be detectable even within 1,100,000 naive CD8 T cells. The naive libraries included spiked-in Jurkat TCR RNA (roughly 9 copies' worth), and this RNA is not part of the donor repertoire.

Sequencing was carried out using naive CD8+ T cells from blood, with Jurkat cell RNA spiked in. Reading the label with the study, this specimen's cell subset or site is: FACS-sorted CD8+CD4-CCR7+CD45RA+ naive T cells. The receptor chain draws on TRBV28 and TRBJ2-7; confidence is insufficient to name the D gene. The sequence was obtained from a human donor in good health. Some libraries in this study had Jurkat cell RNA spiked in. The CDR3 in this case is CASTRGPSPLCEQYF. The DNA sequence is TGTGCCAGCACCCGAGGACCATCCCCTCTCTGCGAGCAGTACTTC.